The rows below give T cell receptor beta chains drawn from one sample of a study of regulatory T cells in long-lasting Graves disease. Each CDR3 protein gets one entry after TCRdb re-called the multiplex PCR reads with MiXCR. The sample consists of under 400,000 distinct CDR3 sequences, over 15% of them appearing once. The same sample was also studied in work on T cells in Graves' hyperthyroidism and ophthalmopathy.

This specimen was peripheral blood mononuclear cells (PBMCs), taken at new diagnosis, from a patient treated with antithyroid drugs. The receptors originated from a man in his forties with Graves disease. The CDR3 runs from the conserved cysteine through the conserved F or W. The order of the fields is D gene, V gene, J gene, clone size, CDR3 DNA, CDR3 protein. A D gene is named only where the DNA matches it firmly. Some rows have no size entry. The others give once, few or many, or a class for an expanded clone.

d_call: TRBD2; v_call: TRBV28; j_call: TRBJ2-3; clone_size: many; cdr3_nt: TGTGCCAGCAGTTTCCCCGCTAGCGGGGGGAACACAGATACGCAGTATTTT; cdr3_aa: CASSFPASGGNTDTQYF
d_call: .; v_call: TRBV18; j_call: TRBJ1-5; clone_size: few; cdr3_nt: TGTGCCAGCTCAACGGCGCCGGGACATTATAGCAATCAGCCCCAGCATTTT; cdr3_aa: CASSTAPGHYSNQPQHF
d_call: .; v_call: TRBV30; j_call: TRBJ2-2; clone_size: many; cdr3_nt: TGTGCCTGGTCGGGGGGCCGAACCGGGGAGCTGTTTTTT; cdr3_aa: CAWSGGRTGELFF
d_call: .; v_call: TRBV6-1; j_call: TRBJ2-1; clone_size: many; cdr3_nt: TGTGCCAGCAGGCCATCACAGGGCAGCTCCTACAATGAGCAGTTCTTC; cdr3_aa: CASRPSQGSSYNEQFF
d_call: TRBD1; v_call: TRBV16; j_call: TRBJ1-1; clone_size: many; cdr3_nt: TGTGCCAGCAGCCAATCCCTCACAGGGGGCGGTACTGAAGCTTTCTTT; cdr3_aa: CASSQSLTGGGTEAFF
d_call: .; v_call: TRBV5-1; j_call: TRBJ2-2; clone_size: few; cdr3_nt: TGCGCCAGCAGCCGAGAAACCAACGGGGAGCTGTTTTTT; cdr3_aa: CASSRETNGELFF
d_call: .; v_call: TRBV5-1; j_call: TRBJ2-5; clone_size: .; cdr3_nt: TGCGCCAGCAGCTTGGGGCAGTCCTACGGGGGGACCCAGTACTTC; cdr3_aa: CASSLGQSYGGTQYF
d_call: .; v_call: TRBV20-1; j_call: TRBJ2-7; clone_size: .; cdr3_nt: TGCAGTGCTAGGGTCCAGGGGGGGGACCTGCGCGAGCAGTACTTC; cdr3_aa: CSARVQGGDLREQYF
d_call: .; v_call: TRBV15; j_call: TRBJ2-5; clone_size: many; cdr3_nt: TGTGCCACCAGCAGAATAGCGACCGACATCCAAGAGACCCAGTACTTC; cdr3_aa: CATSRIATDIQETQYF
d_call: TRBD1; v_call: TRBV5-1; j_call: TRBJ1-2; clone_size: few; cdr3_nt: TGCGCCAGCAGCACTACAGGGGTCTATGGCTACACCTTC; cdr3_aa: CASSTTGVYGYTF
d_call: TRBD1; v_call: TRBV28; j_call: TRBJ1-2; clone_size: .; cdr3_nt: TGTGCCAGCAGTTTGTACCTCACAGGGGGCGCGGATGGCTACACCTTC; cdr3_aa: CASSLYLTGGADGYTF
d_call: .; v_call: TRBV5-4; j_call: TRBJ2-3; clone_size: many; cdr3_nt: TGTGCCAGCAGCTCTTCAGGGGCCGCCACCCGCGATACGCAGTATTTT; cdr3_aa: CASSSSGAATRDTQYF
d_call: .; v_call: TRBV5-4; j_call: TRBJ2-7; clone_size: .; cdr3_nt: TGTGCCAGCAGCGCAGACAGTTACTACGAGCAGTACTTC; cdr3_aa: CASSADSYYEQYF
d_call: .; v_call: TRBV20-1; j_call: TRBJ1-2; clone_size: .; cdr3_nt: TGCAGTGCTAGTCGCGGCCCGGATGGCTACACCTTC; cdr3_aa: CSASRGPDGYTF
d_call: .; v_call: TRBV2; j_call: TRBJ1-5; clone_size: few; cdr3_nt: TGTGCCAGCAGTGAACCCCCCGGGAATCAGCCCCAGCATTTT; cdr3_aa: CASSEPPGNQPQHF
d_call: TRBD1; v_call: TRBV2; j_call: TRBJ2-5; clone_size: many; cdr3_nt: TGTGCCAGCAGCGGCGACAGGGGAAGGACCCAGTACTTC; cdr3_aa: CASSGDRGRTQYF
d_call: .; v_call: TRBV15; j_call: TRBJ2-3; clone_size: many; cdr3_nt: TGTGCCACCAGCAGGTCACAGAGCACAGATACGCAGTATTTT; cdr3_aa: CATSRSQSTDTQYF